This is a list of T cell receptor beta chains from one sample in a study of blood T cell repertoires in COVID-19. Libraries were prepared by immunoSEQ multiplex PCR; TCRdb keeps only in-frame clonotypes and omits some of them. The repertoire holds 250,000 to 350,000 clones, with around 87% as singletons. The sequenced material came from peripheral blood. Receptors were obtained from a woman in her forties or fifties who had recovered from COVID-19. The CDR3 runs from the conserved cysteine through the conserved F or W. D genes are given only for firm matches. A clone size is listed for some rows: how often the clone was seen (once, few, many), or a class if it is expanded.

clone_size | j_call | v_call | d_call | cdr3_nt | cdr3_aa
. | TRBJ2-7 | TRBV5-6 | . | TGTGCCAGCAGCTTGGGACAGCAAGCCTACGAGCAGTACTTC | CASSLGQQAYEQYF
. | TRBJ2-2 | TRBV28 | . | TGTGCCAGCAGTTTTTTCAGGGAGCTGTTTTTT | CASSFFRELFF
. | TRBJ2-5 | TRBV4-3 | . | TGCGCCAGCAGCCAATTAAACAGGCCAGCAGGGACCCAGTACTTC | CASSQLNRPAGTQYF
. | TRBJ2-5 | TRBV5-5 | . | TGTGCCAGCAGCTTGGGGCAGGGAGAGACCCAGTACTTC | CASSLGQGETQYF
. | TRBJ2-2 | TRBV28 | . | TGTGCCAGCAGTTTTAACGGGTGGACCGGGGAGCTGTTTTTT | CASSFNGWTGELFF
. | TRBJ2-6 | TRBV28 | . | TGTGCCAGCAGTTTCGGTGGTTCTGGGGCCAACGTCCTGACTTTC | CASSFGGSGANVLTF
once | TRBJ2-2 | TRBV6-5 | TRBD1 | TGTGCCAGTGAACGACAGGGAAACACCGGGGAGCTGTTTTTT | CASERQGNTGELFF
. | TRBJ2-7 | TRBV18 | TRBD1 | TGTGCCAGCTCACCTGGGACAGGATCCTACGAGCAGTACTTC | CASSPGTGSYEQYF
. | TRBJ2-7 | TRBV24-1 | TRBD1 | TGTGCCACCAGTGATGGGACAGGGCCGGACTACGAGCAGTACTTC | CATSDGTGPDYEQYF
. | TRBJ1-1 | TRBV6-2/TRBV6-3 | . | TGTGCCAGCAGTTTATTGGGGGGGCGCGCTGAAGCTTTCTTT | CASSLLGGRAEAFF
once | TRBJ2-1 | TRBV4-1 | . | TGCGCCAGCAGCCAAGTAGGGAGAACGTTAGGTAATGAGCAGTTCTTC | CASSQVGRTLGNEQFF
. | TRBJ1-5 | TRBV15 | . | TGTGCCACCAGCAGAGATAGAGGAGGGCAGGGTCGGCGTCAGCCCCAGCATTTT | CATSRDRGGQGRRQPQHF
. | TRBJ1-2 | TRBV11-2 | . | TGTGCCAGCAGCTTAGGAACTATCGATGGCTACACCTTC | CASSLGTIDGYTF
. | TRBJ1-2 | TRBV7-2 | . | TGTGCCAGCAGCAAGAGGGCTAACTATGGCTACACCTTC | CASSKRANYGYTF
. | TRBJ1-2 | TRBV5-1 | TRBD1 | TGCGCCAGCAGGCGTACAGGGGGCGAAGGCTACACCTTC | CASRRTGGEGYTF
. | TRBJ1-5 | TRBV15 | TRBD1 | TGTGCCACCGGCAAGGACAGGGCTAGGAATCAGCCCCAGCATTTT | CATGKDRARNQPQHF
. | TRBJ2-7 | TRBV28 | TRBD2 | TGTGCCAGCGGGACTAGCGGGGACCCCTACGAGCAGTACTTC | CASGTSGDPYEQYF
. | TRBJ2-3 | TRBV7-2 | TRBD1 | TGTGCCAGCAACAGGGGGACAGGGAGCACAGATACGCAGTATTTT | CASNRGTGSTDTQYF
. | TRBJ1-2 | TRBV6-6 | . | TGTGCCAGCACAGCCGGGGGTCCCTATGGCTACACCTTC | CASTAGGPYGYTF
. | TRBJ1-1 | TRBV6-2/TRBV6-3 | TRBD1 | TGTGCCAGCAGCACAGACAGGGGTTGGACTGAAGCTTTCTTT | CASSTDRGWTEAFF
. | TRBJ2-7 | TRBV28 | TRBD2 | TGTGCCAGCAGTAGACTAGCGACCTACGAGCAGTACTTC | CASSRLATYEQYF
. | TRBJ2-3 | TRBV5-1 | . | TGCGCCAGCAGCTTGGTTCGTAACACAGATACGCAGTATTTT | CASSLVRNTDTQYF
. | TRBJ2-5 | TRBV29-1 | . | TGCAGCGTTGAAGGCAGTCAAGAGACCCAGTACTTC | CSVEGSQETQYF
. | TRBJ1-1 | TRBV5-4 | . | TGTGCCAGCAGCTTGGACGGGTTCAACACTGAAGCTTTCTTT | CASSLDGFNTEAFF
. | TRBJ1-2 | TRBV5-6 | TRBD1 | TGTGCCAGCAGCCTGGGACAGGGTGGCTATGGCTACACCTTC | CASSLGQGGYGYTF
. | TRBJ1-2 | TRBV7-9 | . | TGTGCCAGCAGCTTCATCACCGAGCGAACCCCCTATGGCTACACCTTC | CASSFITERTPYGYTF
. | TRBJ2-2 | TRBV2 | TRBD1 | TGTGCCAGCATCACATTGGGACAGGGGGCGCACACCGGGGAGCTGTTTTTT | CASITLGQGAHTGELFF
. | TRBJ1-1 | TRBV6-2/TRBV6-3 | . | TGTGCCAGCAGCCGGGGGGTAGTGGCTGAAGCTTTCTTT | CASSRGVVAEAFF
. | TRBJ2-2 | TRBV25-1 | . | TGTGCCAGCAGCCAGGGATGGACCGGGGAGCTGTTTTTT | CASSQGWTGELFF
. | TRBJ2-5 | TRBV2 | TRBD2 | TGTGCCAGCAGCCAGGGACTAGCGCAAGAGACCCAGTACTTC | CASSQGLAQETQYF
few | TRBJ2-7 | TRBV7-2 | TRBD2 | TGTGCCAGCAGCTGGGGCTCTAGCGGGAATTACGAGCAGTACTTC | CASSWGSSGNYEQYF
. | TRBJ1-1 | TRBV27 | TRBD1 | TGTGCCAGCAGTATACTCCCGGGACAGGGCTTGGCTGAAGCTTTCTTT | CASSILPGQGLAEAFF
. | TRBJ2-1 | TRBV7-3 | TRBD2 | TGTGCCAGCAGCAGCGGGACCTACAATGAGCAGTTCTTC | CASSSGTYNEQFF
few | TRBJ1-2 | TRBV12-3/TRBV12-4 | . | TGTGCCAGCAGCCCACAGTCTTCCTATGGCTACACCTTC | CASSPQSSYGYTF
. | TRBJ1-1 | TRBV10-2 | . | TGCGCCAGCAGTGGGGGGGGGTATGAAGCTTTCTTT | CASSGGGYEAFF
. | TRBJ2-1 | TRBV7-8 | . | TGTGCCAGCAGCCCCATAGCGACGAGCTCCTACAATGAGCAGTTCTTC | CASSPIATSSYNEQFF
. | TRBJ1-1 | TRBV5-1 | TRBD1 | TGCGCCAGCTCCGGACAGGGTAGGGGAACTGAAGCTTTCTTT | CASSGQGRGTEAFF
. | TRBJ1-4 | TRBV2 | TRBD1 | TGTGCCACGTCCGGGACAGAGACTAATGAAAAACTGTTTTTT | CATSGTETNEKLFF
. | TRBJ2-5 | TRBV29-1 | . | TGCAGCGCCAATCTACTATCCAACCAAGAGACCCAGTACTTC | CSANLLSNQETQYF
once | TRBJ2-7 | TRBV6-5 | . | TGTGCCAGCAGTCCCCGGACAGCGTCCTACGAGCAGTACTTC | CASSPRTASYEQYF
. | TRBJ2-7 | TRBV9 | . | TGTGCCAGCAGCGTATCGGGGGGCAATGCCTACGAGCAGTACTTC | CASSVSGGNAYEQYF
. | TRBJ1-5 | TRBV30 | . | TGTGCCTGGAGTCTATTTGGCCAGGGAAGGAACGATCAGCCCCAGCATTTT | CAWSLFGQGRNDQPQHF
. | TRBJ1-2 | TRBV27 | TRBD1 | TGTGCCAGCAGTTTGGCCGGGACAGGGGGCGGCCGGGGCTACACCTTC | CASSLAGTGGGRGYTF
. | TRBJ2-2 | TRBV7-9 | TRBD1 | TGTGCATATTATCCGGCTGGGACAGCTAACACCGGGGAGCTGTTTTTT | CAYYPAGTANTGELFF
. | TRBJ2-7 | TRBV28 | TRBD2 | TGTGCCAGCAGCTCGGGGGGACTCTCCTACGAGCAGTACTTC | CASSSGGLSYEQYF